This entry lists 31 T cell receptor beta chains sequenced from one sample in a study of Ad26.COV2.S vaccination and SARS-CoV-2 variants (dated by TCRdb to the early 2020s). Library creation used the immunoSEQ multiplex PCR assay. TCRdb holds this immuneACCESS table with in-frame rearrangements only. Some clones are missing; in checked studies, unresolved V genes explain under half, and the rest has no known cause. This sample holds about 350,000 clones; approximately 86% were observed only once. Roughly a tenth of the sample is in the top ten clones. This specimen's treatment or condition label, per the study, means: about 20 received Ad26.COV2.S at low or high dose, single or two shots; several received placebo; per-sample allocation not given. Repertoires of vaccine and placebo recipients were sequenced from samples taken on day 63 after the first injection. Here the sequenced sample was peripheral blood, taken in a trial of Ad26.COV2.S vaccine versus placebo. The receptors come from a person between 18 and 65 years old who received the Ad26.COV2.S COVID-19 vaccine or a placebo.

The CDR3 is CASSLLLAGGWDEQFF. CDR3 nucleotide sequence: TGTGCCAGCAGTTTATTACTAGCGGGGGGGTGGGATGAGCAGTTCTTC. The rearrangement links TRBV28 to TRBJ2-1; 13 positions agree with TRBD2. This CDR3 contains 16 residues. V shed 1 base, J shed 8 bases, and the junction held 5 bases outside the gene matches. CDR1 and CDR2 from the germline V gene are MDHEN and SYDVKM.

This clone has only one observation. The chain recombines TRBV11-2 with TRBJ2-7; D is unresolved. The CDR3 has 18 residues. The germline V and J ends were trimmed by 2 bases and 0 bases, with 20 bases remaining between them. Germline assignment: CDR1 SGHAT and CDR2 FQNNGV. CDR3 amino acids: CASSLPPLGYQSSYEQYF. The CDR3 bases are TGTGCCAGCAGCTTACCGCCTCTGGGCTACCAGAGCTCCTACGAGCAGTACTTC.

This rearrangement joins TRBV27 to TRBJ2-2; tentatively, D is TRBD2 (6 bases). V lost 2 bases and J lost 7, with 11 bases in between. Germline-derived CDR1 and CDR2 are MNHEY and SMNVEV (reference sequence). The CDR3 contains 14 residues. The CDR3 DNA reads TGTGCCAGCAGTTTAGGTTGGCGGGACGGGGAGCTGTTTTTT. Its translation is CASSLGWRDGELFF.

J is TRBJ2-3 and V is TRBV11-2; D possibly corresponds to TRBD2 (6 bases). CDR1 and CDR2 (germline): SGHAT, FQNNGV. Trimming pared 5 bases from V and 5 bases from J, leaving 11 bases between. There are 13 residues in the CDR3. The CDR3: CASSAGLIDTQYF. The CDR3 DNA reads TGTGCCAGCAGCGCGGGACTCATAGATACGCAGTATTTT.

The chain uses TRBV19 and TRBJ2-4; D possibly uses TRBD1 or TRBD2 (5 bases each). Trimming stripped 7 bases from V and 9 bases from J, with 22 bases between. CDR3 size: 15 residues. Germline V gene lookup returns CDR1 LNHDA and CDR2 SQIVND (reference sequence). CDR3 coding DNA: TGTGCCAGTACCAACACAAGCGTTGGGGCGGGCATTCAGTACTTC. It translates to CASTNTSVGAGIQYF.

Concerning this clone: This specimen includes other DNA sequences encoding the same CDR3. The rearrangement joins TRBV3-1 (or the pseudogene TRBV3-2) to TRBJ2-3, with D unclear. The CDR3 totals 13 residues. Trimming took 1 base from V and 4 from J, leaving 6 bases between them. Per the germline V gene, CDR1 is LGHDT and CDR2 is YNNKEL (reference sequence). CDR3 sequence: CASSQGRADTQYF. The CDR3 nucleotides are TGTGCCAGCAGCCAAGGTAGGGCAGATACGCAGTATTTT.

CDR3 sequence reads: CASSISAGNEQFF. The CDR3 DNA is TGTGCCAGTAGTATAAGTGCGGGGAATGAGCAGTTCTTC. The gene calls are TRBV19 and TRBJ2-1; weak D call: TRBD2 (6 bases). The CDR3 spans 13 residues. The V end lost 2 bases, the J end lost 7 bases, and 9 bases lay between the germline ends. The V gene's germline CDR1 is LNHDA and CDR2 SQIVND (reference sequence).

The chain is built from TRBV19 and TRBJ1-2, with D possibly TRBD1 on 6 matching bases. Germline values: CDR1 LNHDA, CDR2 SQIVND (reference sequence). Trimming pared 5 bases from V and 4 bases from J, leaving 14 bases between. This CDR3 comprises 14 residues. The CDR3 is CASSSPQGSYGYTF. The CDR3 DNA reads as TGTGCCAGTAGTTCTCCCCAGGGGAGCTATGGCTACACCTTC.

There are a few counts of this clone. The J gene is TRBJ2-1, the V gene TRBV24-1; D unclear. The V gene's germline CDR1 is KGHDR and CDR2 SFDVKD. Trimming left V 4 bases short and J 4 bases short, with 13 bases between. The CDR3 has 15 amino acids. CDR3 loop: CATSDAPEGYNEQFF. In DNA, the CDR3 is TGTGCCACCAGTGACGCGCCGGAAGGATACAATGAGCAGTTCTTC.

The chain recombines TRBV6-5 with TRBJ2-7, with a tentative D call TRBD2 (6 bases). Between the trimmed V and J ends, which lost 6 bases and 2 bases, there was a span of 17 bases. This CDR3 comprises 15 residues. Germline CDR1 MNHEY, CDR2 SVGAGI. In nucleotides, the CDR3 is TGTGCCAGCAGCCCCGGGACTGCTGATACCTACGAGCAGTACTTC. It yields the protein CASSPGTADTYEQYF.

In its sample, this clone was seen many times. This chain links TRBV15 with TRBJ1-2, with D possibly TRBD1 on 6 matching bases. Germline V gives CDR1 LNHNV, CDR2 YYDKDF (reference sequence). The CDR3 totals 15 residues. V was trimmed by 4 bases and J by 4 bases, leaving 16 bases between them. In nucleotides, the CDR3 is TGTGCCACCAGCACCAGTGATGCCAGGGGCTATGGCTACACCTTC. Encoded protein: CATSTSDARGYGYTF.

The chain has TRBV5-1 and TRBJ2-3; D is unclear. The CDR3 totals 16 residues. Between the trimmed V and J ends, which lost 1 base and 0 bases, there was a span of 12 bases. In germline, CDR1 is SGHRS, CDR2 YFSETQ. DNA for the CDR3: TGCGCCAGCAGCTTGTCGTCCAGGTTTAGCACAGATACGCAGTATTTT. Translation gives CASSLSSRFSTDTQYF.

As to this clone: The same CDR3 also results from other DNA sequences found in this sample. The V call is TRBV6-5, the J call TRBJ2-5; 8 bases fit TRBD1. Trimming cost V 6 bases and J 2 bases; bases outside gene matches: 2. From germline, CDR1 is MNHEY and CDR2 SVGAGI. This CDR3 is built from 13 residues. This CDR3 reads CASRGTGQETQYF. CDR3 nucleotide sequence: TGTGCCAGCAGGGGGACAGGTCAAGAGACCCAGTACTTC.

The chain links TRBV28 to TRBJ1-1; 8 nucleotides align to TRBD1. The CDR3 consists of 15 residues. Germline V gene lookup returns CDR1 MDHEN and CDR2 SYDVKM. V shed 6 bases and J 1 base; nucleotides not matched to a gene: 7. The chain's CDR3 is CASSPGDRWNTEAFF. CDR3 bases: TGTGCCAGCAGCCCCGGGGACAGGTGGAACACTGAAGCTTTCTTT.

The chain uses TRBV28 and TRBJ1-5; D is possibly TRBD1 (5 bases). The CDR3 loop spans 15 amino acids. Germline V gives CDR1 MDHEN, CDR2 SYDVKM. Trimming pared 6 bases from V and 11 bases from J, leaving 23 bases between. CDR3 amino acids: CASRPGRTSRVTQHF. CDR3 nucleotide sequence: TGTGCCAGCAGACCGGGACGGACGAGCAGGGTGACCCAGCATTTT.

The chain has TRBV6-5 and TRBJ2-2, with TRBD1 matching over 9 bases. V was pared by 10 bases and J by 5 bases, with 8 bases of the junction left unmatched. The germline V gene has CDR1 MNHEY and CDR2 SVGAGI. The CDR3 runs 14 residues. CDR3 sequence: CANSGTGTTGELFF. CDR3 DNA: TGTGCCAACTCCGGGACAGGGACTACCGGGGAGCTGTTTTTT.

This clone was observed a single time. The chain joins TRBV27 to TRBJ1-5, with TRBD1 identical over 9 bases. V gave up 5 bases and J gave up 4 bases; unmatched junction bases: 3. The CDR3 is made up of 14 amino acids. CDR1 MNHEY and CDR2 SMNVEV come from the germline V gene (reference sequence). The CDR3, as DNA: TGTGCCAGCAGTGGGGGGACAGGGAATCAGCCCCAGCATTTT. Translation gives CASSGGTGNQPQHF.

The rearrangement joins TRBV16 to TRBJ2-5; the match to TRBD2 covers 14 bases. V shed 4 bases, J shed 5 bases, and the junction held 6 bases outside the gene matches. The germline CDR1 and CDR2 sequences are KGHSY and FQNENV. The CDR3 sequence is 16 residues long. CDR3 amino acids: CASSRMRTSGRETQYF. The CDR3 DNA sequence: TGTGCCAGCAGCCGGATGCGGACTAGCGGGAGGGAGACCCAGTACTTC.

This clone was observed a few times. The rearrangement joins TRBV10-2 to TRBJ2-1, with TRBD2 matching over 11 bases. CDR1 and CDR2 from the germline V gene are WSHSY and SAAADI. V trimming: 5 bases; J trimming: 4 bases; junction bases outside the gene matches: 4. There are 15 residues in the CDR3. CDR3 sequence reads: CASSSGTSGYNEQFF. The CDR3 DNA sequence: TGCGCCAGCAGTTCCGGGACTAGCGGTTACAATGAGCAGTTCTTC.

The V call is TRBV24-1, the J call TRBJ2-2; TRBD1 or TRBD2 may be the D gene (5 bases each). This CDR3 region has 16 residues. In germline, CDR1 is KGHDR, CDR2 SFDVKD. V shed 9 bases and J shed 0 bases, with 16 bases lying between them. CDR3 sequence (DNA): TGTGCCACCGGGACGGCGATTGTAACGAACACCGGGGAGCTGTTTTTT. The encoded protein is CATGTAIVTNTGELFF.

This rearrangement joins TRBV7-2 to TRBJ1-1, with D hard to call. The V end lost 2 bases, the J end lost 10 bases, and 17 bases lay between the germline ends. CDR3 size: 14 residues. The germline V gene encodes CDR1 SGHTA and CDR2 FQGNSA. CDR3 residues: CASSLIQPAPPAFF. The CDR3 bases are TGTGCCAGCAGCTTAATCCAACCGGCCCCTCCAGCTTTCTTT.

This clone appeared once. The chain uses TRBV27 and TRBJ1-1, with no clear D. The CDR3 sequence is 14 residues long. Trimming cost V 7 bases and J 2 bases, with 14 bases left between them. Germline CDR1 MNHEY, CDR2 SMNVEV (reference sequence). As DNA, the CDR3 is TGTGCCAGCACTCTGACACAATTCAACACTGAAGCTTTCTTT. It specifies CASTLTQFNTEAFF.

The chain carries TRBV3-1 (or the pseudogene TRBV3-2) and TRBJ2-5; D is uncertain. The CDR3 totals 13 residues. V gave up 5 bases and J gave up 2 bases, with 9 bases separating them. In germline, CDR1 is LGHDT, CDR2 YNNKEL (reference sequence). The CDR3 DNA sequence: TGTGCCAGCAGCAGGCCCCCACAAGAGACCCAGTACTTC. Translating gives CASSRPPQETQYF.

The chain links TRBV5-6 to TRBJ2-2, with TRBD1 as a possible D gene (5 bases). This CDR3 region has 15 residues. In germline, CDR1 is SGHDT, CDR2 YYEEEE. V lost 4 bases to trimming and J lost 2 bases, with 12 bases between them. For the CDR3, the DNA is TGTGCCAGCAGCCATACCGACAGAAACACCGGGGAGCTGTTTTTT. It specifies CASSHTDRNTGELFF.

In nucleotides, the CDR3 is TGTGCCAGCAGCTTACCCCGGGGCCCTCTCGAGACCCAGTACTTC. This translates into CASSLPRGPLETQYF. The rearrangement joins TRBV7-2 to TRBJ2-5; either TRBD1 or TRBD2 may supply D (5 bases each). Germline CDR1 reads SGHTA; CDR2 reads FQGNSA. The CDR3 runs 15 residues. V was shortened by 2 bases and J by 5 bases, with 15 bases between the two germline ends.

This clone was detected once. The chain couples TRBV7-8 to TRBJ2-7, with 7 bases lining up with TRBD1. The CDR3 length is 15 residues. V lost 5 bases and J lost 0; bases outside the gene matches: 7. Germline assignment: CDR1 SGHVS and CDR2 FQNEAQ. DNA of the CDR3: TGTGCCAGCAGCCCAATACAGGGGCGCTCCTACGAGCAGTACTTC. This sequence encodes CASSPIQGRSYEQYF.

The chain carries TRBV28 and TRBJ1-6, with D maybe TRBD1 (6 bases). V lost 2 bases and J lost 4, with 12 bases in between. The CDR3 extends over 16 amino acids. Germline V gene data show CDR1 as MDHEN and CDR2 as SYDVKM. The CDR3 region is CASSLGGGTYNSPLHF. In nucleotides, the CDR3 is TGTGCCAGCAGTTTAGGGGGCGGGACATATAATTCACCCCTCCACTTT.

V gene TRBV5-5 combines with J gene TRBJ2-7; TRBD1 matches at 8 bases. J was trimmed by 2 bases and V by 1 base; bases with no gene match: 5. The CDR3 runs to 15 residues. Germline V gene sequence: CDR1 SGHKS, CDR2 YYEKEE (reference sequence). The CDR3, as DNA: TGTGCCAGCAGCTTGCCCGGGACAGGAACCTACGAGCAGTACTTC. This translates into CASSLPGTGTYEQYF.

The chain is built from TRBV6-5 and TRBJ1-2; D is unresolved. The CDR3 spans 12 residues. Germline loops: CDR1 MNHEY, CDR2 SVGAGI. Trimming took off 6 bases at V and 4 bases at J, with 9 bases between the two ends. CDR3 protein: CASRNMGYGYTF. DNA for the CDR3: TGTGCCAGCAGGAACATGGGCTATGGCTACACCTTC.

The chain recombines TRBV7-8 with TRBJ1-5; a possible D gene is TRBD1 (5 bases). The germline CDR1 and CDR2 sequences are SGHVS and FQNEAQ. This CDR3 is 15 amino acids long. V was trimmed by 0 bases and J by 3 bases, leaving 9 bases between them. The CDR3, as DNA: TGTGCCAGCAGCTTAGCGGGGGGTAACAATCAGCCCCAGCATTTT. It encodes CASSLAGGNNQPQHF.

The chain uses TRBV6-6 and TRBJ1-2, with D unresolved. This CDR3 is 12 amino acids long. Per germline, CDR1 MNHNY and CDR2 SVGAGI (reference sequence). Trimming took 4 bases from V and 10 from J, leaving 13 bases between them. The DNA for the CDR3 is TGTGCCAGCAGTTCGCAGAATTCTGACTACACCTTC. Its protein product is CASSSQNSDYTF.